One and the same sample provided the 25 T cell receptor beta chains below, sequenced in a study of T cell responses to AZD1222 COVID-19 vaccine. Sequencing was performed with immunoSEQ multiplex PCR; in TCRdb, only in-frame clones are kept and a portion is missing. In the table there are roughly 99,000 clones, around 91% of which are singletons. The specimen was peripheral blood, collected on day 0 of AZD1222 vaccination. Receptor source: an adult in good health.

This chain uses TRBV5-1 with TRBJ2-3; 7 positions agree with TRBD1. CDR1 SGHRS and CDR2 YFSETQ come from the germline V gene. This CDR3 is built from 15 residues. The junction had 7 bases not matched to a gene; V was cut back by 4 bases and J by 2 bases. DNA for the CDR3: TGCGCCAGCAGCCCCTGGGACAGTCCCACAGATACGCAGTATTTT. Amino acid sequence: CASSPWDSPTDTQYF.

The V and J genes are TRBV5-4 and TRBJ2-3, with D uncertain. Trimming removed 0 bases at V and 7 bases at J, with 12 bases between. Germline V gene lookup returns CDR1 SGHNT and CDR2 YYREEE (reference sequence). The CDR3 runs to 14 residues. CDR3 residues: CASSLAGWGNTQYF. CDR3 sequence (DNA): TGTGCCAGCAGCTTGGCCGGGTGGGGAAATACGCAGTATTTT.

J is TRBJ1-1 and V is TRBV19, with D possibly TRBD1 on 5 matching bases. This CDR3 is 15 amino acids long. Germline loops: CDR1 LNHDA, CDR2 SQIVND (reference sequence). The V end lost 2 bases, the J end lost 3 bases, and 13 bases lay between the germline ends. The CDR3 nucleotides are TGTGCCAGTAGTATAAGTGGGGGAAAGGACACTGAAGCTTTCTTT. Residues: CASSISGGKDTEAFF.

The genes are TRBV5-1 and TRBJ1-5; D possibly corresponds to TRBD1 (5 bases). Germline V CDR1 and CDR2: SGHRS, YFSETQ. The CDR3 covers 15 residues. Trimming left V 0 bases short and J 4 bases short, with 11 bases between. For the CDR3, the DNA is TGCGCCAGCAGCTTGGGCGGACAAAATAATCAGCCCCAGCATTTT. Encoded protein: CASSLGGQNNQPQHF.

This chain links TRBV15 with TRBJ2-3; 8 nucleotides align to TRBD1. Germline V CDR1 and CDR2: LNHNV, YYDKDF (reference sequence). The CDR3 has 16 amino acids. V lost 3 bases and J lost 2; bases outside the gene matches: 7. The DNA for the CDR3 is TGTGCCACCAGCAGCAGGGGGCAAGATACCACAGATACGCAGTATTTT. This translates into CATSSRGQDTTDTQYF.

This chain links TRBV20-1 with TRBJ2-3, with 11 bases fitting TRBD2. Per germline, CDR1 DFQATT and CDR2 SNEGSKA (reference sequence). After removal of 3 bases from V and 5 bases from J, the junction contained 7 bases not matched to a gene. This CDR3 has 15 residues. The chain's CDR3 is CSASVGGLAGDTQYF. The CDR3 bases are TGCAGTGCTAGTGTGGGTGGACTAGCGGGAGATACGCAGTATTTT.

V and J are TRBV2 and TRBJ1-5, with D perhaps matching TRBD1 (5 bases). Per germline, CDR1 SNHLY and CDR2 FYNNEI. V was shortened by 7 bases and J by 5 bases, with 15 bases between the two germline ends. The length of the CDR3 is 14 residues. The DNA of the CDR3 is TGTGCCAGCAATCCGGGGGGAAGGGATCAGCCCCAGCATTTT. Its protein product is CASNPGGRDQPQHF.

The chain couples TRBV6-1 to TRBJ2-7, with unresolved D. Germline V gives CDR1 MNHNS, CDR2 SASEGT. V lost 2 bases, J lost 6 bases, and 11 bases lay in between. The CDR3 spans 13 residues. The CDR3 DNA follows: TGTGCCAGCAGTGAAAGGCTTCAAGGCGAGCAGTACTTC. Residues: CASSERLQGEQYF.

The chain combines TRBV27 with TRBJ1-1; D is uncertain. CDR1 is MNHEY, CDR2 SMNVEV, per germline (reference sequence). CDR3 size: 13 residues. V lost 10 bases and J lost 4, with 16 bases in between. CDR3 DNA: TGTGCCATCGGTGCGGCAATTGGCACTGAAGCTTTCTTT. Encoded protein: CAIGAAIGTEAFF.

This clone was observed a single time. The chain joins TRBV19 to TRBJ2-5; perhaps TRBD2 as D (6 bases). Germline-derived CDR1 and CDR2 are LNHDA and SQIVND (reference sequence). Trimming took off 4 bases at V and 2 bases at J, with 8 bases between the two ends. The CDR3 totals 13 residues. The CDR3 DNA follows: TGTGCCAGTAGTAGGGGGGTTCAAGAGACCCAGTACTTC. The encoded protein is CASSRGVQETQYF. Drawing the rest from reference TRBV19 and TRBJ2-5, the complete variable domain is DGGITQSPKYLFRKEGQNVTLSCEQNLNHDAMYWYRQDPGQGLRLIYYSQIVNDFQKGDIAEGYSVSREKKESFPLTVTSAQKNPTAFYLCASSRGVQETQYFGPGTRLLVL.

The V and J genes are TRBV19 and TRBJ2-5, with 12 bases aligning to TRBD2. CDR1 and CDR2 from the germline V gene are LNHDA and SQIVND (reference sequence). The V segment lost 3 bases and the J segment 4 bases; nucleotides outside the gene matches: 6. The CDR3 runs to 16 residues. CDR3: CASSMTSGGYLETQYF. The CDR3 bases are TGTGCCAGTAGTATGACTAGCGGGGGATATTTAGAGACCCAGTACTTC.

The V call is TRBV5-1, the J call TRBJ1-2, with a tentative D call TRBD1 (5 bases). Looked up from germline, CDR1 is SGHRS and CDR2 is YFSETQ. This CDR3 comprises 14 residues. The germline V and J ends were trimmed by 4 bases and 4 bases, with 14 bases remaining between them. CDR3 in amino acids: CASSQLDIIYGYTF. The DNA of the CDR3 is TGCGCCAGCAGCCAGCTGGACATTATCTATGGCTACACCTTC.

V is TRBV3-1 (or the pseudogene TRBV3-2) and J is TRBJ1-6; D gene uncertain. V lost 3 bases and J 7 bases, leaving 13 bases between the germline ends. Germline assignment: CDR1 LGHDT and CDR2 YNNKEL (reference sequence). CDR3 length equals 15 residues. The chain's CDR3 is CASSQIDTQNSPLHF. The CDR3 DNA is TGTGCCAGCAGCCAGATTGACACGCAAAATTCACCCCTCCACTTT.

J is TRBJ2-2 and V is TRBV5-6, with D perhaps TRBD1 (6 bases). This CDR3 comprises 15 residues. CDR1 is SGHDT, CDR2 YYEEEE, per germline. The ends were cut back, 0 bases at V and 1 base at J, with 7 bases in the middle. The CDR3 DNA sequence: TGTGCCAGCAGCTTGGCCAGGGGGAACACCGGGGAGCTGTTTTTT. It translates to CASSLARGNTGELFF. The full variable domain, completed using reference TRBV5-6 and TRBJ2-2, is DAGVTQSPTHLIKTRGQQVTLRCSPKSGHDTVSWYQQALGQGPQFIFQYYEEEERQRGNFPDRFSGHQFPNYSSELNVNALLLGDSALYLCASSLARGNTGELFFGEGSRLTVL.

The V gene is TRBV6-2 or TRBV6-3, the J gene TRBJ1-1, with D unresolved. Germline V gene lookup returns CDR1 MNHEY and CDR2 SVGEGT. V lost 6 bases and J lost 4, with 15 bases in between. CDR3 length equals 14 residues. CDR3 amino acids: CASSFGPLGTEAFF. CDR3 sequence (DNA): TGTGCCAGCAGCTTCGGACCGCTGGGCACTGAAGCTTTCTTT.

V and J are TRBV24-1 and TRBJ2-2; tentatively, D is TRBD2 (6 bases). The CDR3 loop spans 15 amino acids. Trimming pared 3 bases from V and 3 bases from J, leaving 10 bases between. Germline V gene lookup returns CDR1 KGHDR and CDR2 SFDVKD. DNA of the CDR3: TGTGCCACCAGTGATGCGGGACTTGACACCGGGGAGCTGTTTTTT. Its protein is CATSDAGLDTGELFF.

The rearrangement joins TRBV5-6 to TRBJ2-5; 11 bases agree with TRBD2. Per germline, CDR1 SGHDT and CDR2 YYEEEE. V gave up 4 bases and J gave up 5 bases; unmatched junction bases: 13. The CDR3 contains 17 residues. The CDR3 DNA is TGTGCCAGCAGCCGGATGACCATAGCGGGGGGGCACGAGACCCAGTACTTC. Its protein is CASSRMTIAGGHETQYF.

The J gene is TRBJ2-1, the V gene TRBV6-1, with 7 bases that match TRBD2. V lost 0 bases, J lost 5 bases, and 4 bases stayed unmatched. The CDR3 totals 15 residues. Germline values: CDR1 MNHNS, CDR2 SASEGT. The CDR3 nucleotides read TGTGCCAGCAGTGAAGCTAGCGGGCCCCACAATGAGCAGTTCTTC. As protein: CASSEASGPHNEQFF.

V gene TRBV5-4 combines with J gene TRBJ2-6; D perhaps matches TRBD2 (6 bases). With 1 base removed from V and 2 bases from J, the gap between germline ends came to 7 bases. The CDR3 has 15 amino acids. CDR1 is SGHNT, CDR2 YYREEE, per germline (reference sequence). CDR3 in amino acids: CASSLPGAGANVLTF. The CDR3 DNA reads TGTGCCAGCAGCTTGCCGGGGGCTGGGGCCAACGTCCTGACTTTC.

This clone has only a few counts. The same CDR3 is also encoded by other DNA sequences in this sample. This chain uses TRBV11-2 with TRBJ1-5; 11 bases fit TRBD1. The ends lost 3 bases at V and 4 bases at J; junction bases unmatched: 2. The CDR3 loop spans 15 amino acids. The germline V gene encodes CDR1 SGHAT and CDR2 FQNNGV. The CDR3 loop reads CASSLGTGGNQPQHF. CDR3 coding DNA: TGTGCCAGCAGCTTGGGGACAGGGGGGAATCAGCCCCAGCATTTT.

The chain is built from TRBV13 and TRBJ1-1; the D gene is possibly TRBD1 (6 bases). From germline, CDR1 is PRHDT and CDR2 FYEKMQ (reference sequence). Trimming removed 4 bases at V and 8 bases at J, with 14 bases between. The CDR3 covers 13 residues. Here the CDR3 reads CASSYGTGPEAFF. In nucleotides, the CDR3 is TGTGCCAGCAGCTATGGAACAGGGCCGGAAGCTTTCTTT.

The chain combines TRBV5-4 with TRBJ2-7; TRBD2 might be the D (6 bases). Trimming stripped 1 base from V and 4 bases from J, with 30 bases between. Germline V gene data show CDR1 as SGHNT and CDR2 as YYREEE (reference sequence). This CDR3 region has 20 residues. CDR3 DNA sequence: TGTGCCAGCAGCTTGTCCCTGGGCCGGGGAGGACCTAAATCGGTTTACGAGCAGTACTTC. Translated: CASSLSLGRGGPKSVYEQYF. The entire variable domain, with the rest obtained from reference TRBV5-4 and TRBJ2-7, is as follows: ETGVTQSPTHLIKTRGQQVTLRCSSQSGHNTVSWYQQALGQGPQFIFQYYREEENGRGNFPPRFSGLQFPNYSSELNVNALELDDSALYLCASSLSLGRGGPKSVYEQYFGPGTRLTVT.

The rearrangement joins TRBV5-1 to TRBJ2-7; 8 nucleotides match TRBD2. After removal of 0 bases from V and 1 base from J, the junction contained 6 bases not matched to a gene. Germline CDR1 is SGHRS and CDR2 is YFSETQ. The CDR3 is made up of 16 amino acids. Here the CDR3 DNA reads TGCGCCAGCAGCTTGGGGGCGGGGGGCCATTCCTACGAGCAGTACTTC. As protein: CASSLGAGGHSYEQYF.

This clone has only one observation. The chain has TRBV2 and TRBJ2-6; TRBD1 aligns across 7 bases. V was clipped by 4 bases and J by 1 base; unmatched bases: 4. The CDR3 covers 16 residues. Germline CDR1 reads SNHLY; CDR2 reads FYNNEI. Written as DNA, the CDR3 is TGTGCCAGCAGTGTAGGGGGACAGTCTGGGGCCAACGTCCTGACTTTC. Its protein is CASSVGGQSGANVLTF.

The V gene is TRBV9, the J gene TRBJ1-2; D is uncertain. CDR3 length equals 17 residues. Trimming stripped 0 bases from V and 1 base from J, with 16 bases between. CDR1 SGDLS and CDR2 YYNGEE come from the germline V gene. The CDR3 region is CASSVAPADRNNYGYTF. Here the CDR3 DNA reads TGTGCCAGCAGCGTAGCCCCGGCCGACCGGAATAACTATGGCTACACCTTC.